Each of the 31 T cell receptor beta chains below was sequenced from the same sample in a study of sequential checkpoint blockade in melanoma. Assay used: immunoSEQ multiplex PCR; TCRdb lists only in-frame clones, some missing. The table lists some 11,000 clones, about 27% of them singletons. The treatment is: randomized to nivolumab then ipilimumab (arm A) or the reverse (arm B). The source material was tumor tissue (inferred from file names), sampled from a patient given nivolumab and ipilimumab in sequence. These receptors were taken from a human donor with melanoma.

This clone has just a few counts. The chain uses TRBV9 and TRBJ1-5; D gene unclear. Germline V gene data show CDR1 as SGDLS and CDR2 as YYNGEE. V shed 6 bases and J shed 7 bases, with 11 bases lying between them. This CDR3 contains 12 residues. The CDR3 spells CASKLERQPQHF. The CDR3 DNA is TGTGCCAGCAAGTTGGAGCGGCAGCCCCAGCATTTT.

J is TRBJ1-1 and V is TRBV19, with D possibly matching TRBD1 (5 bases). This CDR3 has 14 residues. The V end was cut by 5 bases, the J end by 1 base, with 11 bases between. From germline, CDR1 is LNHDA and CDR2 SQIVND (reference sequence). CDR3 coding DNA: TGTGCCAGTAGTCCGGGACTGCAGAACACTGAAGCTTTCTTT. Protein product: CASSPGLQNTEAFF.

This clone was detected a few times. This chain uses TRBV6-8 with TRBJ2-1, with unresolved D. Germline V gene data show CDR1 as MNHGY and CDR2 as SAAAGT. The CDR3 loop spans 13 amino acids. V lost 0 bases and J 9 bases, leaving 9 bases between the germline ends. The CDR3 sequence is CASSYSIRSEQFF. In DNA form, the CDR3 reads TGTGCCAGCAGTTACTCGATCAGGAGTGAGCAGTTCTTC.

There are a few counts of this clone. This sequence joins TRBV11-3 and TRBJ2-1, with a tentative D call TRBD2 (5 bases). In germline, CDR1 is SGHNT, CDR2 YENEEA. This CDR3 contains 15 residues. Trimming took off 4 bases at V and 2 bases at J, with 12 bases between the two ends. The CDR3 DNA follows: TGTGCCAGCAGCTCCCGGGATGCGGCCTACAATGAGCAGTTCTTC. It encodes CASSSRDAAYNEQFF.

The CDR3, as DNA: TGCGCCAGCAGCCAAGTGGGGTTAGGGGAGACCCAGTACTTC. It translates to CASSQVGLGETQYF. The rearrangement uses TRBV4-1 and TRBJ2-5; no clear D. Germline values: CDR1 MGHRA, CDR2 YSYEKL. V was shortened by 1 base and J by 5 bases, with 11 bases between the two germline ends. The CDR3 spans 14 residues.

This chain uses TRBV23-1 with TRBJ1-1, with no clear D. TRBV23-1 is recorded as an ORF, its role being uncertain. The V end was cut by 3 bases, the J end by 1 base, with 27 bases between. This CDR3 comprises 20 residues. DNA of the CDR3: TGCGCCAGCAGTCACCATCCCCAAAGACGGAATATACAACAGAACACTGAAGCTTTCTTT. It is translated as CASSHHPQRRNIQQNTEAFF.

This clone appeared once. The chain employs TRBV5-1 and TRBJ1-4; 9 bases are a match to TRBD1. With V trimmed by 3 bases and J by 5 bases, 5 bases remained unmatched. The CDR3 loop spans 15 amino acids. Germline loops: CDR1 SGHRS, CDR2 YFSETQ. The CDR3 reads CASSSTGTGNEKLFF. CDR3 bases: TGCGCCAGCAGCTCGACCGGGACAGGGAATGAAAAACTGTTTTTT.

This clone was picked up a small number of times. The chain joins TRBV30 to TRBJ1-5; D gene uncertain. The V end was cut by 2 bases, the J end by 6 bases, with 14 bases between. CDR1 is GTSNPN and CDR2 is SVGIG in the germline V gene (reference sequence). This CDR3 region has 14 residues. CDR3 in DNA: TGTGCCTGGAGTTCCAAAGATTCGGGTCAGCCCCAGCATTTT. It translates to CAWSSKDSGQPQHF.

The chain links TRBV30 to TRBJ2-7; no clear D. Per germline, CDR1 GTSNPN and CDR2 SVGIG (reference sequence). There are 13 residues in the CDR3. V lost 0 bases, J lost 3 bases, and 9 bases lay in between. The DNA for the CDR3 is TGTGCCTGGAGTGTTCAGGACCACTACGAGCAGTACTTC. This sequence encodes CAWSVQDHYEQYF.

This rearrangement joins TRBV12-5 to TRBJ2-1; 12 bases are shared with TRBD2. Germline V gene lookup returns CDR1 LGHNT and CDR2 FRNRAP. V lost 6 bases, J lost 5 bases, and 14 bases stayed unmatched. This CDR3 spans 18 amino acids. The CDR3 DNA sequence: TGTGCTAGTGGCCCGGAGGCTAGCGGGGGGGCTGTGAACAATGAGCAGTTCTTC. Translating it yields CASGPEASGGAVNNEQFF.

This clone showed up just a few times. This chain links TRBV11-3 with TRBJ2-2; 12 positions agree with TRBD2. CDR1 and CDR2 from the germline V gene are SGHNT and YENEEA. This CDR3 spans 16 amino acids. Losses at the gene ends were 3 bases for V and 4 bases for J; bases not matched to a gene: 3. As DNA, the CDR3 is TGTGCCAGCAGCTTTCTAGCGGGGGGGCCCACCGGGGAGCTGTTTTTT. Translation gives CASSFLAGGPTGELFF.

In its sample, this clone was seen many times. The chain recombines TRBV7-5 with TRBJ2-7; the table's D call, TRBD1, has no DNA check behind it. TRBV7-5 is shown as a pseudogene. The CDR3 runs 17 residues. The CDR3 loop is CASRRRTGVFPSYEQYF. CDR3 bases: TGTGCCAGCAGGCGACGGACAGGGGTATTCCCCTCCTACGAGCAGTACTTC.

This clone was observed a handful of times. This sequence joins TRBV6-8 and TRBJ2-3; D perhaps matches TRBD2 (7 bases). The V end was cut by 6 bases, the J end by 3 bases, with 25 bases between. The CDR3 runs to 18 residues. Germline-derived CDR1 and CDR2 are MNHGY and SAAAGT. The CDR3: CASRPHGYRGAETDTQYF. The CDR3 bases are TGTGCCAGCAGACCCCATGGATACCGGGGGGCCGAGACAGATACGCAGTATTTT.

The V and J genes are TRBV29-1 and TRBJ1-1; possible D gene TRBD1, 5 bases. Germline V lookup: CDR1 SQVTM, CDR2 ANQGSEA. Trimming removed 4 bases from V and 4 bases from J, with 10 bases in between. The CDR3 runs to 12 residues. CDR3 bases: TGCAGCGTTGCAGACGGGGGCACTGAAGCTTTCTTT. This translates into CSVADGGTEAFF.

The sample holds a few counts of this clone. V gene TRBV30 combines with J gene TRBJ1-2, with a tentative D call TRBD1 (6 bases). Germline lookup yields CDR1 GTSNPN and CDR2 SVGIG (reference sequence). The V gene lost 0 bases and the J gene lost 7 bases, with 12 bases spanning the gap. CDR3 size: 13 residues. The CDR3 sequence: CAWSVGAASGYTF. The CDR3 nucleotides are TGTGCCTGGAGTGTGGGGGCCGCTAGTGGCTACACCTTC.

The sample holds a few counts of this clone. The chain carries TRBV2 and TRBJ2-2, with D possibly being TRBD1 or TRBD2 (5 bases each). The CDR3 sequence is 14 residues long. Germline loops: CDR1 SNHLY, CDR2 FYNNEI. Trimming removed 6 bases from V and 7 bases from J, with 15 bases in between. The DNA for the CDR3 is TGTGCCAGCAGCGGGGCAAGGTCCAGCGGGGAGCTGTTTTTT. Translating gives CASSGARSSGELFF.

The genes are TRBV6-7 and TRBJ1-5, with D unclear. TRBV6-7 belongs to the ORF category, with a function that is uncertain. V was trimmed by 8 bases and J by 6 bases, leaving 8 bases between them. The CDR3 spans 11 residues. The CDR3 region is CASQGSQPQHF. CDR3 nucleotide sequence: TGTGCCAGCCAAGGCAGTCAGCCCCAGCATTTT.

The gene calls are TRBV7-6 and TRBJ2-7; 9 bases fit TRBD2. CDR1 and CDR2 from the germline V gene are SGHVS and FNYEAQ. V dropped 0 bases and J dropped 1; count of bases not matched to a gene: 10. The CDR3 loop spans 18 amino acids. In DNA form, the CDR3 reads TGTGCCAGCAGCTTAGCTCGCCTAGCGGGGAATTGGTCCTACGAGCAGTACTTC. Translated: CASSLARLAGNWSYEQYF.

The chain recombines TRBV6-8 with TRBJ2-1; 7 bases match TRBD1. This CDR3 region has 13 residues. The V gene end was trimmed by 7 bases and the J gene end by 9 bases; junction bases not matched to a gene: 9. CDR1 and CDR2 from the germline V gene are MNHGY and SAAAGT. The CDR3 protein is CASTDRTGLEQFF. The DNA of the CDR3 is TGTGCCAGCACCGACCGGACAGGTCTTGAGCAGTTCTTC.

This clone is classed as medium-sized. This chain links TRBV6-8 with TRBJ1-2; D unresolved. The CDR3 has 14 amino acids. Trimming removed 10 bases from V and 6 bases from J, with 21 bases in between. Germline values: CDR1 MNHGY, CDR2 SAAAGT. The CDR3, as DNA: TGTGCCATCAGCAGCGAGATGATCACCCATGGCTACACCTTC. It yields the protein CAISSEMITHGYTF.

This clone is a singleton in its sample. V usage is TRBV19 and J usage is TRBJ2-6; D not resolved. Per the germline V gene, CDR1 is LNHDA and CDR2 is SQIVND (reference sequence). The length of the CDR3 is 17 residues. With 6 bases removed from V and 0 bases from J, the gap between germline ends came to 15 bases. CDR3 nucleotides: TGTGCCAGTAGATCAAGGACGGTTAGCTCTGGGGCCAACGTCCTGACTTTC. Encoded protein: CASRSRTVSSGANVLTF.

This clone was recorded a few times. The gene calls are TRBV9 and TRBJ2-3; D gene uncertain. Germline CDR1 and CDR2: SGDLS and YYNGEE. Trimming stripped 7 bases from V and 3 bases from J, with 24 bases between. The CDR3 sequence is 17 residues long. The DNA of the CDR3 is TGTGCCAGCGGGCACTCTATCGAGAAGATGTCTACAGATACGCAGTATTTT. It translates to CASGHSIEKMSTDTQYF.

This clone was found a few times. As DNA, the CDR3 is TGTGCCATCAGAAAACAGGGGAACACCGGGGAGCTGTTTTTT. Its translation: CAIRKQGNTGELFF. The rearrangement joins TRBV6-8 to TRBJ2-2, with D possibly being TRBD1 (6 bases). The CDR3 is made up of 14 amino acids. V was cut by 10 bases and J by 1 base, with 13 bases left in between. Germline loops: CDR1 MNHGY, CDR2 SAAAGT.

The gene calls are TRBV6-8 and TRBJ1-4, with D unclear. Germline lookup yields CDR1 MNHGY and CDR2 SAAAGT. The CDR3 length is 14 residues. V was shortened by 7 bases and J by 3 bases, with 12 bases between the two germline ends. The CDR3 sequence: CASNFLPANEKLFF. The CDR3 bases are TGTGCCAGCAACTTTCTCCCAGCTAATGAAAAACTGTTTTTT.

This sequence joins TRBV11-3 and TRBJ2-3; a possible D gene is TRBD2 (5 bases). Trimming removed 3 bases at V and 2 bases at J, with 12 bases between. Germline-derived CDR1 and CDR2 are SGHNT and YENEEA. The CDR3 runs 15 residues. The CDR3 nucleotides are TGTGCCAGCAGCTTGAGGGCTCCGAACACAGATACGCAGTATTTT. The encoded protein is CASSLRAPNTDTQYF.

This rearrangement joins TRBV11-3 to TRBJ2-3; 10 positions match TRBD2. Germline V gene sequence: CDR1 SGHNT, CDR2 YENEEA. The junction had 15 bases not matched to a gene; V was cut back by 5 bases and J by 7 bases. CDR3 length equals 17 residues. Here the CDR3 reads CASSRTLGTSVTYTQYF. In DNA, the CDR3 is TGTGCCAGCAGCCGAACCCTCGGGACTAGCGTTACTTATACGCAGTATTTT.

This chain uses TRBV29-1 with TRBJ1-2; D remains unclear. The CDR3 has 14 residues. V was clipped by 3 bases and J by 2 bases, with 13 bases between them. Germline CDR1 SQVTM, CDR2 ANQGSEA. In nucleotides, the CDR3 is TGCAGCGTTGAGTTCCCCACGGCGAACTATGGCTACACCTTC. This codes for CSVEFPTANYGYTF.

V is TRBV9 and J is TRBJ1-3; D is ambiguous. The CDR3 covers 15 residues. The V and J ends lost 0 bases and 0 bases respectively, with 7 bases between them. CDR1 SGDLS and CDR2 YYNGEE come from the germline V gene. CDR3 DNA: TGTGCCAGCAGCGTAGGTCGGGGCTCTGGAAACACCATATATTTT. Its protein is CASSVGRGSGNTIYF.

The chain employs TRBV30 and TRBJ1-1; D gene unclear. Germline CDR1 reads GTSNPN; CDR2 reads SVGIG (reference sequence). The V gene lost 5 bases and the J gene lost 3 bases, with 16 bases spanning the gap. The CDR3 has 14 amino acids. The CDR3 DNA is TGTGCCTGGGGTAGACCGGGAGCCCACACTGAAGCTTTCTTT. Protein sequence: CAWGRPGAHTEAFF.

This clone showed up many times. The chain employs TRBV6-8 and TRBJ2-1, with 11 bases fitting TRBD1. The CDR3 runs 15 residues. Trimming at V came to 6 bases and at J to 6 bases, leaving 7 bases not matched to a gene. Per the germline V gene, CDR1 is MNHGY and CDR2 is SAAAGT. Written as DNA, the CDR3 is TGTGCCAGCAGGATGGGACAGGGGGGCATCAATGAGCAGTTCTTC. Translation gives CASRMGQGGINEQFF.

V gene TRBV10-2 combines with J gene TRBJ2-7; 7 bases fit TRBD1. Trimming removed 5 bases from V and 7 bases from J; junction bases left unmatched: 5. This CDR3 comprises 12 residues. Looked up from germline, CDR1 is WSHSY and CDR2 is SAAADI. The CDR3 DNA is TGCGCCAGCAGTTCACAGGGGTATGAGCAGTACTTC. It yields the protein CASSSQGYEQYF.